This T cell receptor (beta chain) comes out of a study of CD8+ T cells in alopecia areata. Study information: The study gave treated patients oral tofacitinib at 5 to 10 mg twice daily.

Treatment indicated: oral pan-JAK inhibitor, 5-10 mg twice daily. The germline V gene encodes CDR1 SGHTA and CDR2 FQGNSA. Trimming stripped 1 base from V and 1 base from J, with 8 bases between. This CDR3 is built from 15 residues. It was cDNA, reverse transcribed from extracted RNA, that served as the sequencing template. Sequenced by immunoSEQ multiplex PCR; TCRdb stores in-frame clones only, minus some. Of about 210,000 clones detected, more than 60% appear once; the ten largest clones hold roughly 1.2%. In the case of this clone: What it recognizes is unknown.

Whole-study findings and limits: Resident alphabeta T-cell populations of normal skin are likewise subject to sequencing in scalp samples. For baseline CD8+ expansion, any link to response stays uncertain with one nonresponder. In lesional scalp, particularly from alopecia totalis/universalis, clonality was higher than in normal scalp.

This TCR was sampled from a human donor with alopecia areata. The chain combines TRBV7-2 with TRBJ1-5, with TRBD1 as a possible D gene (5 bases). The specimen was CD4+ T cells sorted from blood, collected around week 46, from a patient treated with tofacitinib. The CDR3 region has the DNA TGTGCCAGCAGCTTAGTGAGGGACAGCAATCAGCCCCAGCATTTT. Amino acids: CASSLVRDSNQPQHF.